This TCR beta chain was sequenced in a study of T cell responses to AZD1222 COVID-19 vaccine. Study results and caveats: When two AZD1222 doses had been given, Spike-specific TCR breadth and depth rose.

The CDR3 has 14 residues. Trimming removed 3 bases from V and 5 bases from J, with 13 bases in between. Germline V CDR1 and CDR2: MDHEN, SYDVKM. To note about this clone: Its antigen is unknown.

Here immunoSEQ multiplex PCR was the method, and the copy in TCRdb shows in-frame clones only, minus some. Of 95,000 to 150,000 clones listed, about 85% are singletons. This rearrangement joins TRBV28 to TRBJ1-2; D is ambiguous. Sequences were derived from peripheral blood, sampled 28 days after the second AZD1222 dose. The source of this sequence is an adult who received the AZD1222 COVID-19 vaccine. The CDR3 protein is CASSLTLREYGYTF. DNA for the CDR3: TGTGCCAGCAGTTTGACTTTACGGGAGTATGGCTACACCTTC.